The clone carrying this T cell receptor (beta chain) was seen repeatedly, ten times or more. Its specificity is unknown. This specimen comes from a study of T-cell reconstitution after alpha-beta-depleted transplantation in children. General study points: Several patients had high TCRbeta diversity at day 60; it came from surviving recipient T cells and thymic progenitors. At one year after transplant, newly produced T cells mostly accounted for T-cell counts and diversity.

TCRbeta library construction was performed incorporating unique molecular identifiers. A single record per CDR3 protein comes from TCRdb applying MiXCR to the PCR reads. The sample shows about 160,000 distinct CDR3 sequences, over 8.5% of them seen only once. CDR3 length: 12 amino acids. The germline V gene has CDR1 MDHEN and CDR2 SYDVKM. The V end lost 6 bases, the J end lost 5 bases, and 10 bases lay between the germline ends. The sequence was obtained from a boy between 2 and 10 years old with acute myeloid leukemia, due to receive a stem cell transplant. The sequencing here drew on PBMCs, taken before TCRalphabeta/CD19-depleted stem cell transplant. The rearrangement uses TRBV28 and TRBJ2-5; no clear D gene. The CDR3 loop reads CASRSPLETQYF. CDR3 DNA: TGTGCCAGCAGGAGTCCGCTGGAGACCCAGTACTTC. Drawing the rest from reference TRBV28 and TRBJ2-5, the complete variable domain is DVKVTQSSRYLVKRTGEKVFLECVQDMDHENMFWYRQDPGLGLRLIYFSYDVKMKEKGDIPEGYSVSREKKERFSLILESASTNQTSMYLCASRSPLETQYFGPGTRLLVL.